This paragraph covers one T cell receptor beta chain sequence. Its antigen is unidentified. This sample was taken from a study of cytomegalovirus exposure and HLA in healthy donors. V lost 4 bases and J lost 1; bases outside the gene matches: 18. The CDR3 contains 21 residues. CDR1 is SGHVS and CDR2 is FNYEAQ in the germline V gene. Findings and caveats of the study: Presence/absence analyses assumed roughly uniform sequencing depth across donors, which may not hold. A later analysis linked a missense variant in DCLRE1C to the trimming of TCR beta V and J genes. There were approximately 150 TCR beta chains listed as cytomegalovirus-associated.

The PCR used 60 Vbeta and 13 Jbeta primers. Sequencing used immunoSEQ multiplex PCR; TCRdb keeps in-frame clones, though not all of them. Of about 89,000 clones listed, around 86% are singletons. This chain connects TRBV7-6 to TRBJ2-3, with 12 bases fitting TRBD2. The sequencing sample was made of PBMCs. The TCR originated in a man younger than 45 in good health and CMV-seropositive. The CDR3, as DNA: TGTGCCAGCAGCTCTGTTGTCAGAATACAGACTAGCGGGAGTCGCACAGATACGCAGTATTTT. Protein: CASSSVVRIQTSGSRTDTQYF.